These 11 T cell receptor beta chains came from one sample sequenced in a study of regulatory T cells in long-lasting Graves disease. HTBI primers from iRepertoire and Arm-PCR of CDR3 regions yielded the TCR beta libraries. TCRdb independently ran MiXCR on the multiplex PCR reads; one entry per CDR3 protein. The sample carries 400,000 to 500,000 distinct CDR3 sequences, about 22% recorded once. Time point given: persistent/refractory GD, antithyroid drugs over 5 years with positive TRAb. PBMC-extracted RNA yielded the TCR library. This specimen consisted of peripheral blood mononuclear cells (PBMCs), obtained when the disease was refractory, from a patient treated with antithyroid drugs. The receptors stem from a female donor with Graves disease.

A few counts support this clonotype. The chain joins TRBV7-9 to TRBJ2-7; 11 bases map to TRBD2. Trimming at V came to 5 bases and at J to 5 bases, leaving 8 bases not matched to a gene. Germline V lookup: CDR1 SEHNR, CDR2 FQNEAQ (reference sequence). This CDR3 comprises 15 residues. DNA for the CDR3: TGTGCCAGCAGCCCCCGAACTAGCGGGGGCGACGAGCAGTACTTC. It translates to CASSPRTSGGDEQYF. Full variable domain (missing parts from reference TRBV7-9 and TRBJ2-7): DTGVSQNPRHKITKRGQNVTFRCDPISEHNRLYWYRQTLGQGPEFLTYFQNEAQLEKSRLLSDRFSAERPKGSFSTLEIQRTEQGDSAMYLCASSPRTSGGDEQYFGPGTRLTVT.

This clonotype has a count of ten or more. The chain links TRBV28 to TRBJ2-7; D could derive from TRBD1 or TRBD2 (6 bases each). Germline CDR1 MDHEN, CDR2 SYDVKM. This CDR3 is 14 amino acids long. V was trimmed by 4 bases and J by 6 bases, leaving 16 bases between them. CDR3 sequence: CASSSGAFGGEQYF. DNA of the CDR3: TGTGCCAGCAGTTCGGGGGCTTTTGGGGGCGAGCAGTACTTC.

This clonotype showed up many times. This sequence joins TRBV28 and TRBJ2-7; TRBD1 is a possible D gene (6 bases). Trimming stripped 6 bases from V and 1 base from J, with 10 bases between. Germline V lookup: CDR1 MDHEN, CDR2 SYDVKM. CDR3 length: 13 residues. CDR3 loop: CASSLTGSYEQYF. Written as DNA, the CDR3 is TGTGCCAGCAGCTTGACAGGATCCTACGAGCAGTACTTC.

V usage is TRBV29-1 and J usage is TRBJ1-1; 7 bases map to TRBD1. Trimming took 5 bases from V and 1 from J; bases not matched to a gene: 4. CDR1 and CDR2 (germline): SQVTM, ANQGSEA. The CDR3 runs 13 residues. The CDR3 spells CSVLTGRNTEAFF. DNA for the CDR3: TGCAGCGTTCTGACAGGGAGGAACACTGAAGCTTTCTTT.

The chain couples TRBV7-9 to TRBJ1-4; maybe TRBD1 (5 bases). Germline V gene sequence: CDR1 SEHNR, CDR2 FQNEAQ (reference sequence). The germline V and J ends were trimmed by 5 bases and 8 bases, with 12 bases remaining between them. The CDR3 runs to 13 residues. CDR3 sequence reads: CASSPSGGEKLFF. CDR3 bases: TGTGCCAGCAGCCCCTCCGGGGGGGAAAAACTGTTTTTT. The full variable domain, with the rest looked up from reference TRBV7-9 and TRBJ1-4, is DTGVSQNPRHKITKRGQNVTFRCDPISEHNRLYWYRQTLGQGPEFLTYFQNEAQLEKSRLLSDRFSAERPKGSFSTLEIQRTEQGDSAMYLCASSPSGGEKLFFGSGTQLSVL.

The gene calls are TRBV30 and TRBJ2-5; TRBD2 matches 10 bases. Unmatched junction bases numbered 7, after V lost 3 bases and J lost 3 bases. This CDR3 comprises 15 residues. Germline values: CDR1 GTSNPN, CDR2 SVGIG (reference sequence). The DNA for the CDR3 is TGTGCCTGGAGGGAGGGACTAGCGAAAAAAGAGACCCAGTACTTC. It is translated as CAWREGLAKKETQYF.

This clonotype appeared many times. CDR3: CASGNRVNTEAFF. DNA for the CDR3: TGTGCCAGCGGTAACAGGGTAAACACTGAAGCTTTCTTT. V gene TRBV28 combines with J gene TRBJ1-1; a weak D match, TRBD1 (6 bases). CDR3 length: 13 residues. V lost 8 bases, J lost 2 bases, and 12 bases lay in between. Germline CDR1 is MDHEN and CDR2 is SYDVKM.

V and J are TRBV5-4 and TRBJ2-2; 9 nucleotides match TRBD2. The length of the CDR3 is 13 residues. The trim removed 4 bases at V and 8 bases at J, leaving 3 bases unmatched. Germline V gene lookup returns CDR1 SGHNT and CDR2 YYREEE (reference sequence). The CDR3 DNA sequence: TGTGCCAGCAGCGGGGGACTAGCAGGGGAGCTGTTTTTT. Its protein is CASSGGLAGELFF.

This clonotype occurred a few times. This chain connects TRBV2 to TRBJ2-3, with 11 bases identical to TRBD2. Germline lookup yields CDR1 SNHLY and CDR2 FYNNEI. This CDR3 is built from 16 residues. The ends lost 5 bases at V and 2 bases at J; junction bases unmatched: 6. In DNA form, the CDR3 reads TGTGCCAGCAGTCCTCTAGCGGGGGGACACACAGATACGCAGTATTTT. It codes for CASSPLAGGHTDTQYF.

This clonotype has just one count. A clone one base away is much larger, so this may be a read error. The V call is TRBV11-1, the J call TRBJ1-1, with TRBD1 as a possible D gene (6 bases). The CDR3 totals 16 residues. From germline, CDR1 is SGHAT and CDR2 FQDESV (reference sequence). CDR3 loop: CASTLERQGMNTEAFF. The CDR3 DNA is TGTGCCAGCACCTTAGAGCGGCAGGGGATGAACACTGAAGCTTTCTTT.

This clonotype was found many times. The CDR3 nucleotides read TGTGCCAGCACCCGGGATTACCAGCCCCAGCATTTT. Amino acid sequence: CASTRDYQPQHF. V gene TRBV28 combines with J gene TRBJ1-5; D not certain. This CDR3 has 12 amino acids. V was clipped by 7 bases and J by 7 bases, with 11 bases between them. Germline lookup yields CDR1 MDHEN and CDR2 SYDVKM.